The rows below give T cell receptor beta chains drawn from one sample of a study of low-dose radiotherapy and immunotherapy resistance in tumors. MiXCR, run by TCRdb on the reads, gives a single entry per CDR3 protein. This repertoire shows about 50,000 distinct CDR3 sequences, 10% to 15% found once; its top ten account for approximately 6.2%. The sample in question was PBMCs, obtained before treatment. Receptors were obtained from a female donor with ovarian cancer. CDR3s include the opening cysteine and the closing phenylalanine or tryptophan. D genes are given only for firm matches. Expanded clones are given a class, and other clones once, few, many or no size at all.

d_gene: NA
abundance: many
v_gene: TRBV6-5
j_gene: TRBJ2-7
CDR3aa: CASSSAGTTQQYF
CDR3nt: TGTGCCAGCAGTTCCGCCGGGACGACGCAGCAGTACTTC

d_gene: NA
abundance: many
v_gene: TRBV10-3
j_gene: TRBJ2-7
CDR3aa: CANYSGQPSYEQYF
CDR3nt: TGTGCCAACTACTCCGGACAGCCTTCTTACGAGCAGTACTTC

d_gene: NA
abundance: many
v_gene: TRBV27
j_gene: TRBJ2-7
CDR3aa: CASSSFAVQGSYEQYF
CDR3nt: TGTGCCAGCAGCTCGTTCGCCGTACAGGGATCCTACGAGCAGTACTTC

d_gene: NA
abundance: NA
v_gene: TRBV15
j_gene: TRBJ2-2
CDR3aa: CATSRDPGDRGPDLRRPGSCFF
CDR3nt: NA

d_gene: NA
abundance: many
v_gene: TRBV30
j_gene: TRBJ1-1
CDR3aa: CAWVRQTNTEAFF
CDR3nt: TGTGCCTGGGTGAGACAGACCAACACTGAAGCTTTCTTT

d_gene: TRBD1
abundance: many
v_gene: TRBV5-1
j_gene: TRBJ2-7
CDR3aa: CASSTGQAPYEQYF
CDR3nt: TGCGCCAGCAGCACCGGACAGGCCCCCTACGAGCAGTACTTC

d_gene: NA
abundance: few
v_gene: TRBV25-1
j_gene: TRBJ2-7
CDR3aa: CASSDTGGSSPYEQYF
CDR3nt: TGTGCCAGCAGTGATACTGGGGGATCCTCCCCCTACGAGCAGTACTTC

d_gene: NA
abundance: many
v_gene: TRBV25-1
j_gene: TRBJ1-1
CDR3aa: CASSPPLGPFSRADTEAFF
CDR3nt: TGTGCCAGCAGTCCGCCCCTTGGGCCTTTTAGTAGGGCGGACACTGAAGCTTTCTTT

d_gene: NA
abundance: NA
v_gene: TRBV5-4
j_gene: TRBJ2-1
CDR3aa: CASSPPEGGGWYEQFF
CDR3nt: TGTGCCAGCAGCCCCCCGGAGGGGGGGGGCTGGTATGAGCAGTTCTTC

d_gene: NA
abundance: many
v_gene: TRBV7-9
j_gene: TRBJ1-1
CDR3aa: CASSLSLGTEAFF
CDR3nt: TGTGCCAGCAGCTTAAGTTTAGGGACTGAAGCTTTCTTT

d_gene: TRBD1
abundance: many
v_gene: TRBV30
j_gene: TRBJ1-3
CDR3aa: CAWSPRDRFSGNTIYF
CDR3nt: TGTGCCTGGAGCCCTAGGGACAGGTTCTCTGGAAACACCATATATTTT

d_gene: TRBD2
abundance: many
v_gene: TRBV20-1
j_gene: TRBJ2-5
CDR3aa: CSASGAGGKETQYF
CDR3nt: TGCAGTGCTAGTGGGGCGGGAGGGAAAGAGACCCAGTACTTC

d_gene: NA
abundance: many
v_gene: TRBV5-1
j_gene: TRBJ2-7
CDR3aa: CASRPPGQPYEQYF
CDR3nt: TGCGCCAGCAGGCCGCCGGGACAACCCTACGAGCAGTACTTC

d_gene: NA
abundance: NA
v_gene: TRBV25-1
j_gene: TRBJ2-2
CDR3aa: CASKPTRTSGRLLGTGELFFF
CDR3nt: NA

d_gene: NA
abundance: medium-sized
v_gene: TRBV5-1
j_gene: TRBJ2-1
CDR3aa: CASSLAQAVYNEQFF
CDR3nt: TGCGCCAGCAGCTTGGCTCAGGCGGTCTACAATGAGCAGTTCTTC

d_gene: NA
abundance: many
v_gene: TRBV11-2
j_gene: TRBJ2-3
CDR3aa: CASSLDTGLTDTQYF
CDR3nt: TGTGCCAGCAGCTTAGATACAGGGTTGACAGATACGCAGTATTTT

d_gene: NA
abundance: many
v_gene: TRBV6-2/TRBV6-3
j_gene: TRBJ1-3
CDR3aa: CASSYGGVGNTIYF
CDR3nt: TGTGCCAGCAGTTACGGGGGAGTCGGAAACACCATATATTTT

d_gene: NA
abundance: NA
v_gene: TRBV5-1
j_gene: TRBJ2-7
CDR3aa: CASSLEAGPAYEQYF
CDR3nt: TGCGCCAGCAGCTTGGAGGCAGGGCCCGCCTACGAGCAGTACTTC

d_gene: NA
abundance: NA
v_gene: TRBV5-1
j_gene: TRBJ2-2
CDR3aa: CASREYTGELFF
CDR3nt: TGCGCCAGCAGGGAGTACACCGGGGAGCTGTTTTTT

d_gene: TRBD1
abundance: many
v_gene: TRBV20-1
j_gene: TRBJ2-7
CDR3aa: CSARRTGVHKLGTYEQYF
CDR3nt: TGCAGTGCTAGGAGGACAGGGGTCCACAAACTAGGCACCTACGAGCAGTACTTC

d_gene: TRBD2
abundance: many
v_gene: TRBV28
j_gene: TRBJ2-7
CDR3aa: CASSFLLRLAGGGDSYEQYF
CDR3nt: TGTGCCAGCAGTTTTCTATTGAGACTAGCGGGAGGGGGAGACTCCTACGAGCAGTACTTC

d_gene: NA
abundance: NA
v_gene: TRBV21-1
j_gene: TRBJ1-4
CDR3aa: CASNKPGTVLKNCFFF
CDR3nt: NA

d_gene: NA
abundance: NA
v_gene: TRBV2
j_gene: TRBJ2-6
CDR3aa: CASSGSSGANVLTF
CDR3nt: TGTGCCAGCAGTGGTAGCTCTGGGGCCAACGTCCTGACTTTC

d_gene: NA
abundance: many
v_gene: TRBV30
j_gene: TRBJ1-1
CDR3aa: CAWWPGPNTEAFF
CDR3nt: TGTGCCTGGTGGCCGGGGCCGAACACTGAAGCTTTCTTT

d_gene: TRBD1
abundance: many
v_gene: TRBV12-3/TRBV12-4
j_gene: TRBJ2-2
CDR3aa: CASSPWTGNTGELFF
CDR3nt: TGTGCCAGCAGTCCGTGGACAGGGAACACCGGGGAGCTGTTTTTT

d_gene: TRBD1
abundance: many
v_gene: TRBV30
j_gene: TRBJ1-1
CDR3aa: CAWTAGTGGRYTEAFF
CDR3nt: TGTGCCTGGACCGCCGGGACAGGGGGCAGGTACACTGAAGCTTTCTTT

d_gene: TRBD1
abundance: NA
v_gene: TRBV12-3/TRBV12-4
j_gene: TRBJ2-6
CDR3aa: CASRATGWASGANVLTF
CDR3nt: TGTGCCAGCAGGGCGACAGGGTGGGCCTCTGGGGCCAACGTCCTGACTTTC

d_gene: TRBD1
abundance: many
v_gene: TRBV5-1
j_gene: TRBJ2-1
CDR3aa: CASHAEDRGVSEQFF
CDR3nt: TGCGCCAGCCACGCGGAGGACAGGGGAGTAAGTGAGCAGTTCTTC

d_gene: NA
abundance: many
v_gene: TRBV6-2/TRBV6-3
j_gene: TRBJ1-2
CDR3aa: CASSLTEGYGYTF
CDR3nt: TGTGCCAGCAGTTTGACAGAGGGGTATGGCTACACCTTC

d_gene: NA
abundance: many
v_gene: TRBV5-1
j_gene: TRBJ2-2
CDR3aa: CASSLATGTGELFF
CDR3nt: TGCGCCAGCAGCTTGGCTACCGGGACCGGGGAGCTGTTTTTT

d_gene: NA
abundance: many
v_gene: TRBV25-1
j_gene: TRBJ2-7
CDR3aa: CASSEPGTDASYEQYF
CDR3nt: TGTGCCAGCAGTGAACCCGGGACCGATGCCTCCTACGAGCAGTACTTC

d_gene: NA
abundance: many
v_gene: TRBV20-1
j_gene: TRBJ2-3
CDR3aa: CSARPNRDGTDTQYF
CDR3nt: TGCAGTGCTAGACCTAACCGGGACGGCACAGATACGCAGTATTTT

d_gene: NA
abundance: many
v_gene: TRBV29-1
j_gene: TRBJ1-2
CDR3aa: CSVYSLGGYTF
CDR3nt: TGCAGCGTTTATTCCCTTGGAGGCTACACCTTC

d_gene: NA
abundance: few
v_gene: TRBV27
j_gene: TRBJ2-1
CDR3aa: CASSFRGDEQFF
CDR3nt: TGTGCCAGCAGTTTTCGCGGTGATGAGCAGTTCTTC

d_gene: NA
abundance: many
v_gene: TRBV27
j_gene: TRBJ1-1
CDR3aa: CASSRSRGTEAFF
CDR3nt: TGTGCCAGCAGTCGGTCGAGGGGGACTGAAGCTTTCTTT

d_gene: NA
abundance: many
v_gene: TRBV11-2
j_gene: TRBJ2-7
CDR3aa: CASSLVGGKAYEQYF
CDR3nt: TGTGCCAGCAGCTTAGTCGGCGGGAAAGCCTACGAGCAGTACTTC

d_gene: NA
abundance: many
v_gene: TRBV5-4
j_gene: TRBJ2-1
CDR3aa: CASSNRQDNEQFF
CDR3nt: TGTGCCAGCAGCAATCGTCAGGACAATGAGCAGTTCTTC

d_gene: NA
abundance: many
v_gene: TRBV20-1
j_gene: TRBJ1-5
CDR3aa: CSARDLEGGVGQPQHF
CDR3nt: TGCAGTGCTAGAGATCTGGAGGGTGGGGTTGGCCAGCCCCAGCATTTT

d_gene: NA
abundance: many
v_gene: TRBV5-4
j_gene: TRBJ2-1
CDR3aa: CASSLYGGNEQFF
CDR3nt: TGTGCCAGCAGCCTCTATGGGGGCAATGAGCAGTTCTTC

d_gene: NA
abundance: many
v_gene: TRBV29-1
j_gene: TRBJ2-3
CDR3aa: CSVEQADTQYF
CDR3nt: TGCAGCGTTGAACAGGCAGATACGCAGTATTTT

d_gene: NA
abundance: many
v_gene: TRBV10-1
j_gene: TRBJ2-3
CDR3aa: CASSDRGMDTQYF
CDR3nt: TGCGCCAGCAGTGACAGGGGCATGGATACGCAGTATTTT

d_gene: TRBD2
abundance: many
v_gene: TRBV7-3
j_gene: TRBJ2-5
CDR3aa: CASSLIGGTSLQETQYF
CDR3nt: TGTGCCAGCAGCTTAATTGGGGGGACTAGCCTCCAAGAGACCCAGTACTTC

d_gene: NA
abundance: NA
v_gene: TRBV10-3
j_gene: TRBJ1-3
CDR3aa: CAISDGGGSGNTIYF
CDR3nt: TGTGCCATCAGTGACGGAGGGGGCTCTGGAAACACCATATATTTT

d_gene: NA
abundance: many
v_gene: TRBV5-6
j_gene: TRBJ1-2
CDR3aa: CASSLPPPVRGNGYTF
CDR3nt: TGTGCCAGCAGCTTACCACCTCCCGTTAGGGGAAATGGCTACACCTTC